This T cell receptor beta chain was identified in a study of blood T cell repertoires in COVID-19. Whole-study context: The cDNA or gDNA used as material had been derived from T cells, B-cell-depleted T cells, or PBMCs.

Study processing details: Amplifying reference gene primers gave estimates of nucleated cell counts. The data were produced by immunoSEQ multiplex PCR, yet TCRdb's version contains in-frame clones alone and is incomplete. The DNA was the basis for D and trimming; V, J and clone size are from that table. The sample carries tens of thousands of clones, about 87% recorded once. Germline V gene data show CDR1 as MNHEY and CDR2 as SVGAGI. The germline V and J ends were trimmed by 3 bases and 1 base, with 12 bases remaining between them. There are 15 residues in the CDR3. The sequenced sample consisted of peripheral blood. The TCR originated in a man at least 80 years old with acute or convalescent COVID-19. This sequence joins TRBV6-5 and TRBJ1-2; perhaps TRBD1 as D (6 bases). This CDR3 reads CASSYSDRSNYGYTF. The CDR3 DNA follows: TGTGCCAGCAGTTATTCCGACAGGAGTAACTATGGCTACACCTTC.